A single sample is the source of the 20 T cell receptor beta chains below, sequenced in a study of blood T cells in healthy people across ages. With a J-beta primer mix and a sample-barcoded 5' primer, a second PCR ran about 7 to 12 cycles. TCRdb processed the 5' RACE reads anew with MiXCR; each CDR3 protein has one entry. The sample has approximately 850,000 distinct CDR3 sequences, 55% to 75% seen once; the top ten hold 22%. Specimen: blood. All receptors come from a man between 25 and 39 years old in good health.

The CDR3 region is CASRDNTGELFF. In DNA form, the CDR3 reads TGTGCCAGCAGGGACAACACCGGGGAGCTGTTTTTT. V usage is TRBV12-3 or TRBV12-4 and J usage is TRBJ2-2; D gene unclear. The CDR3 totals 12 residues. V gave up 6 bases and J gave up 2 bases, with 4 bases separating them.

This clonotype was observed a single time. The V gene is TRBV5-1, the J gene TRBJ2-3, with 8 bases identical to TRBD1. CDR1 is SGHRS, CDR2 YFSETQ, per germline. The CDR3 consists of 16 residues. V dropped 3 bases and J dropped 4; count of bases not matched to a gene: 10. The CDR3 reads CASSWAGGVQADTQYF. The CDR3 DNA follows: TGCGCCAGCAGCTGGGCAGGGGGCGTACAGGCAGATACGCAGTATTTT.

This chain links TRBV29-1 with TRBJ1-1; 8 nucleotides align to TRBD1. The CDR3 runs 13 residues. V lost 6 bases to trimming and J lost 4 bases; unmatched junction nucleotides: 7. The germline V gene encodes CDR1 SQVTM and CDR2 ANQGSEA. The CDR3 region has the DNA TGCAGCGTCATCAGGGGGCAAGGCACTGAAGCTTTCTTT. This gives the protein CSVIRGQGTEAFF.

This clonotype was seen a handful of times. CDR3 nucleotides: TGTGCCAGCAGCCAAGATCCTCAGGGCTCCTGGAATGAGCAGTTCTTC. This translates into CASSQDPQGSWNEQFF. V usage is TRBV4-2 and J usage is TRBJ2-1; D is perhaps TRBD1 (5 bases). Trimming removed 0 bases at V and 7 bases at J, with 16 bases between. Per germline, CDR1 LGHNA and CDR2 YNFKEQ. The length of the CDR3 is 16 residues.

This clonotype was picked up a small number of times. The V and J genes are TRBV3-1 and TRBJ2-1; 13 bases align to TRBD2. The length of the CDR3 is 19 residues. Germline loops: CDR1 LGHDT, CDR2 YNNKEL (reference sequence). V shed 0 bases and J 2 bases; nucleotides not matched to a gene: 7. The CDR3 DNA sequence: TGTGCCAGCAGCCAAGATCAACTAGCGGGGGGGCCCGCCTACAATGAGCAGTTCTTC. Translation: CASSQDQLAGGPAYNEQFF.

The rearrangement uses TRBV20-1 and TRBJ2-1; 10 positions agree with TRBD2. V lost 5 bases to trimming and J lost 9 bases; unmatched junction nucleotides: 10. Germline CDR1 and CDR2: DFQATT and SNEGSKA (reference sequence). The CDR3 runs 14 residues. In nucleotides, the CDR3 is TGCAGTGCTGCCCTGAGCGGGAGGGCCTTTGAGCAGTTCTTC. Its protein is CSAALSGRAFEQFF.

The chain employs TRBV9 and TRBJ2-3; D might be TRBD1 or TRBD2, each matching 5 bases. From germline, CDR1 is SGDLS and CDR2 YYNGEE. The CDR3 has 15 amino acids. V was clipped by 0 bases and J by 3 bases, with 11 bases between them. The CDR3 DNA sequence: TGTGCCAGCAGCGTAGCGGGGCAAGGGACAGATACGCAGTATTTT. Protein sequence: CASSVAGQGTDTQYF.

This clonotype was observed a handful of times. This sequence joins TRBV20-1 and TRBJ2-5; TRBD1 matches 7 bases. This CDR3 has 16 residues. CDR1 DFQATT and CDR2 SNEGSKA come from the germline V gene (reference sequence). Losses at the gene ends were 0 bases for V and 7 bases for J; bases not matched to a gene: 14. This CDR3 is CSARDRGQSNSRTQYF. CDR3 bases: TGCAGTGCTAGAGATCGGGGACAGTCCAATTCGAGGACCCAGTACTTC.

The V gene is TRBV6-5, the J gene TRBJ2-3, with 7 bases identical to TRBD1. J lost 6 bases, V lost 6 bases, and 12 bases had no gene match. This CDR3 contains 15 residues. CDR1 and CDR2 from the germline V gene are MNHEY and SVGAGI. CDR3 in amino acids: CASSRTGPLGDTQYF. The CDR3 DNA follows: TGTGCCAGCAGCCGGACAGGCCCCCTGGGGGATACGCAGTATTTT.

The gene calls are TRBV7-2 and TRBJ1-2; D gene ambiguous. Trimming shortened V by 5 bases and J by 5 bases, and 12 bases separated the two germline ends. The germline CDR1 and CDR2 sequences are SGHTA and FQGNSA. There are 13 residues in the CDR3. The CDR3 DNA follows: TGTGCCAGCAGCCCCAGCTTTGAGTATGGCTACACCTTC. This codes for CASSPSFEYGYTF.

This clonotype has only a few counts. The chain employs TRBV3-1 and TRBJ2-3, with unresolved D. V lost 2 bases and J 6 bases, leaving 9 bases between the germline ends. The CDR3 sequence is 13 residues long. Germline CDR1 is LGHDT and CDR2 is YNNKEL (reference sequence). This chain's CDR3 is CASSQPDLDTQYF. In DNA form, the CDR3 reads TGTGCCAGCAGCCAACCTGACCTGGATACGCAGTATTTT.

This clonotype was observed a few times. The genes are TRBV7-2 and TRBJ2-7, with no clear D. The V end lost 0 bases, the J end lost 1 base, and 13 bases lay between the germline ends. Germline values: CDR1 SGHTA, CDR2 FQGNSA. This CDR3 is 16 amino acids long. The CDR3 region has the DNA TGTGCCAGCAGCTTAGCGGCTGGGGTAAGGTCCTACGAGCAGTACTTC. Translating gives CASSLAAGVRSYEQYF.

This clonotype was counted between two and nine times. This chain uses TRBV7-6 with TRBJ1-5; D not certain. Per the germline V gene, CDR1 is SGHVS and CDR2 is FNYEAQ. V lost 1 base and J lost 5, with 6 bases in between. CDR3 length: 13 residues. The CDR3 DNA reads as TGTGCCAGCAGCTTAGGGCAAGATCAGCCCCAGCATTTT. Its translation: CASSLGQDQPQHF.

The chain recombines TRBV29-1 with TRBJ2-7, with 10 bases lining up with TRBD1. Germline V gene lookup returns CDR1 SQVTM and CDR2 ANQGSEA. The CDR3 runs to 14 residues. With V trimmed by 5 bases and J by 4 bases, 8 bases remained unmatched. CDR3 in amino acids: CSVLGQGGRYEQYF. For the CDR3, the DNA is TGCAGCGTTCTTGGACAGGGGGGTAGGTACGAGCAGTACTTC.

This clonotype was found a few times. The chain is built from TRBV11-3 and TRBJ2-3; D unclear. This CDR3 has 14 amino acids. V was clipped by 2 bases and J by 4 bases, with 10 bases between them. From germline, CDR1 is SGHNT and CDR2 YENEEA. In DNA form, the CDR3 reads TGTGCCAGCAGCTTATTTCGGAGTGCAGATACGCAGTATTTT. Its protein is CASSLFRSADTQYF.

The J gene is TRBJ2-7, the V gene TRBV20-1; TRBD1 matches at 9 bases. The J segment lost 4 bases and the V segment lost 2 bases, leaving 6 bases of the junction unmatched. CDR1 DFQATT and CDR2 SNEGSKA come from the germline V gene (reference sequence). This CDR3 comprises 14 residues. CDR3 DNA sequence: TGCAGTGCTAGACACGGACAGGGGATTTACGAGCAGTACTTC. As protein: CSARHGQGIYEQYF.

The chain links TRBV3-1 to TRBJ1-2; unclear D gene. CDR1 is LGHDT, CDR2 YNNKEL, per germline (reference sequence). Between the trimmed V and J ends, which lost 1 base and 1 base, there was a span of 13 bases. The CDR3 is 16 residues long. CDR3 sequence: CASSQGVVGVNYGYTF. The CDR3 DNA reads TGTGCCAGCAGCCAAGGCGTTGTAGGAGTTAACTATGGCTACACCTTC.

This clonotype was found once. The chain has TRBV27 and TRBJ2-1; no reliable D call. V was shortened by 1 base and J by 8 bases, with 15 bases between the two germline ends. This CDR3 contains 15 residues. The V gene's germline CDR1 is MNHEY and CDR2 SMNVEV (reference sequence). In nucleotides, the CDR3 is TGTGCCAGCAGTTTATTCTTCTCTGGCGCGGATGAGCAGTTCTTC. Amino acid sequence: CASSLFFSGADEQFF.

This clonotype was seen a few times. The V gene is TRBV4-1, the J gene TRBJ2-7; tentatively, D is TRBD1 or TRBD2 (5 bases each). This CDR3 spans 13 amino acids. CDR1 is MGHRA, CDR2 YSYEKL, per germline. With 0 bases removed from V and 5 bases from J, the gap between germline ends came to 8 bases. CDR3 DNA sequence: TGCGCCAGCAGCCAAGATCTGGGGGACGAGCAGTACTTC. Translating gives CASSQDLGDEQYF.

This clonotype was detected only a few times. A much more abundant neighbour one base away suggests this may be a read error. V gene TRBV7-2 combines with J gene TRBJ2-1, with D maybe TRBD2 (6 bases). The CDR3 sequence is 13 residues long. The germline CDR1 and CDR2 sequences are SGHTA and FQGNSA. Trimming shortened V by 4 bases and J by 7 bases, and 11 bases separated the two germline ends. CDR3 sequence reads: CASSCRRDNEQFF. In nucleotides, the CDR3 is TGTGCCAGCAGCTGCCGGAGGGATAATGAGCAGTTCTTC.